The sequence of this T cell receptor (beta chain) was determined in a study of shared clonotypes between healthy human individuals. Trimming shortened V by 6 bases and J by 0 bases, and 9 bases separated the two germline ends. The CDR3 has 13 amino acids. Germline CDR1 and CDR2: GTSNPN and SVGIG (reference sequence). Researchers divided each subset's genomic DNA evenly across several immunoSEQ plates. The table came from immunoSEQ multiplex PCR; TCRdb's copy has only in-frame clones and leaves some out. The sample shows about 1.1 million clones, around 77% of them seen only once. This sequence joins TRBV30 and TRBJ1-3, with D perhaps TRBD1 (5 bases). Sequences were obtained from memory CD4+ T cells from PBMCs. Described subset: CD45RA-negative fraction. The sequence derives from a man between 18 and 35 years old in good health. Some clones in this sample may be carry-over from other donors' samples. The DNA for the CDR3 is TGTGCCTGCTTCGGACACTCTGGAAACACCATATATTTT. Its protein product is CACFGHSGNTIYF.